This TCR beta chain stems from a study of blood T cell repertoires in COVID-19. Turning to the study itself: Samples representing acute and convalescent COVID-19 were sourced from the United States, Italy and Spain. T cells, B-cell-depleted T cells, or PBMCs provided the cDNA or gDNA that served as material.

The CDR3 is 15 amino acids. The V and J ends lost 5 bases and 7 bases, in that order; junction bases with no gene match: 9. CDR1 is MRHNA, CDR2 SNTAGT, per germline. In the original processing: Reference gene primers were amplified, and this amplification served to estimate nucleated cell counts. Clones were sequenced by immunoSEQ multiplex PCR, and TCRdb holds only the in-frame ones, with some missing. V and J calls and clone size are copied from that table; D and trimming were computed from the DNA. The data contain 200,000 to 300,000 clones, 88% of them singletons. Sequencing was performed on peripheral blood. This chain links TRBV6-4 with TRBJ2-1; 9 bases map to TRBD2. This clonotype was sampled from a man in his 60s who had recovered from COVID-19. This CDR3 is CASSRDLAGGNEQFF. The CDR3, as DNA: TGTGCCAGCAGTCGGGACTTGGCGGGAGGGAATGAGCAGTTCTTC.